This T cell receptor (beta chain) originates from a study of CD8+ T cells in alopecia areata. At the level of the study: C3H/HeJ donors aged about 6-13 months with spontaneous alopecia supplied skin grafted onto approximately 7-11-week-old female C3H/HeJ mice.

This clone was observed at least ten times. Its cognate antigen is unknown. Here the gene names and germline are mouse. General observations from the study: Lesional scalp exceeded normal scalp in clonality, especially in alopecia totalis/universalis.

Sequencing templates came from extracted RNA that was reverse transcribed into cDNA. Repertoires were generated with immunoSEQ multiplex PCR, while TCRdb's copy carries only in-frame clones and drops some. The sample contains approximately 2,700 clones, none of them singletons. This TCR came from a C3H/HeJ mouse with alopecia areata. The mice in this strain carry MHC haplotype H2-k. Input material: lesional skin.

CDR3 in amino acids: CASSDLGAEQFF. The sequenced part of the CDR3 DNA is TGTGCCAGCAGTGATCTGGGTGCT. The V call is TRBV13-1, the J call TRBJ2-1, with a weak D call TRBD2 (5 bases). The read ends 4 residues shy of where the CDR3 ends; the end is completed using the germline J gene. This CDR3 contains 12 residues. Trimming removed 1 base at V and 6 bases at J, with 5 bases between. The germline V gene has CDR1 NSHNY and CDR2 SYGAGN.